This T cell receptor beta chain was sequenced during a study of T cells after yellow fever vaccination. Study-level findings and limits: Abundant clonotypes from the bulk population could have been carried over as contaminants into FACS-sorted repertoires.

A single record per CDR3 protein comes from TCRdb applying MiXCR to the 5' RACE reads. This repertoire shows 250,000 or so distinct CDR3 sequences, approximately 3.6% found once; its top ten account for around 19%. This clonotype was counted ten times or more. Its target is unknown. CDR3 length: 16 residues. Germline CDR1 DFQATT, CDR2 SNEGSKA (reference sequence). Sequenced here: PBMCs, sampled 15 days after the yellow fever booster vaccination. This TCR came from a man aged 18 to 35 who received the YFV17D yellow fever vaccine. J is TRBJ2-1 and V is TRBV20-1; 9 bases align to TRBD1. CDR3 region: CTGEVLGTGPYNEQFF. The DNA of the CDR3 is TGCACCGGGGAGGTTCTAGGGACAGGGCCCTACAATGAGCAGTTCTTC.